A selection of T cell receptor beta chains follows, all from one sample in a study of technical replicates of blood from a few donors. Clones were read by immunoSEQ multiplex PCR, and TCRdb kept only the in-frame ones, dropping some. The table includes about 56,000 clones, about 96% detected once. Material for sequencing was PBMCs. These receptors came from a human donor in good health. Some clones in this sample may be carry-over from other donors' samples. CDR3s include the opening cysteine and the closing phenylalanine or tryptophan. D genes are given only for firm matches. Size values are once, few and many counts, or a class for expanded clones, and some rows have none.

d_call j_call v_call clone_size cdr3_aa cdr3_nt
. TRBJ1-6 TRBV30 . CAGPIPDSPHNSPLHF TGTGCCGGCCCCATCCCAGATTCCCCCCACAATTCACCCCTCCACTTT
. TRBJ1-1 TRBV6-5 . CASSYEDYTEAFF TGTGCCAGCAGTTACGAGGATTACACTGAAGCTTTCTTT
. TRBJ1-2 TRBV2 . CASAAGVNYGYTF TGTGCCAGCGCTGCTGGAGTTAACTATGGCTACACCTTC
. TRBJ2-3 TRBV6-1 . CASRRGLADTQYF TGTGCCAGCAGGCGGGGACTCGCAGATACGCAGTATTTT
TRBD1 TRBJ1-1 TRBV10-2 once CASSDPQGAAFF TGCGCCAGCAGTGACCCCCAGGGGGCAGCTTTCTTT
. TRBJ1-1 TRBV30 . CAWSGQGKTEAFF TGTGCCTGGAGTGGGCAGGGGAAAACTGAAGCTTTCTTT
TRBD1 TRBJ2-7 TRBV27 . CASSYARGQLSYEQYF TGTGCCAGCAGTTACGCCAGGGGGCAACTCTCCTACGAGCAGTACTTC
TRBD1 TRBJ1-4 TRBV6-4 . CASSDSLLVKQGTSNEKLFF TGTGCCAGCAGTGACTCTTTGTTGGTTAAACAGGGGACCTCTAATGAAAAACTGTTTTTT
. TRBJ2-6 TRBV5-8 . CASSVNARAPGANVLTF TGTGCCAGCAGCGTGAACGCCAGGGCCCCTGGGGCCAACGTCCTGACTTTC
TRBD1 TRBJ1-2 TRBV6-1 . CASSLGTGLYGYTF TGTGCCAGCAGTCTCGGGACAGGCCTATATGGCTACACCTTC
. TRBJ2-7 TRBV7-2 . CASSPRRVSSYEQYF TGTGCCAGCAGCCCCCGGCGGGTGAGCTCCTACGAGCAGTACTTC
. TRBJ2-7 TRBV13 . CASSSAQDTYEQYF TGTGCCAGCAGCTCCGCACAGGATACCTACGAGCAGTACTTC
. TRBJ2-1 TRBV5-1 once CASSTQSSYNEQFF TGCGCCAGCAGCACACAGAGCTCCTACAATGAGCAGTTCTTC
. TRBJ2-5 TRBV4-3 . CASSQDVGGGETQYF TGCGCCAGCAGCCAAGATGTGGGAGGAGGAGAGACCCAGTACTTC
TRBD1 TRBJ2-7 TRBV7-8 . CASSPQGQKYEQYF TGTGCCAGCAGCCCCCAGGGACAGAAGTACGAGCAGTACTTC
TRBD2 TRBJ2-2 TRBV4-3 once CASSQDPGGRASGSGNTGELFF TGCGCCAGCAGCCAAGATCCAGGCGGGAGGGCTAGCGGGAGCGGTAACACCGGGGAGCTGTTTTTT
. TRBJ2-1 TRBV4-3 . CASSQDPVNEQFF TGCGCCAGCAGCCAAGATCCCGTGAATGAGCAGTTCTTC
. TRBJ2-7 TRBV6-6 . CASIMPGTYEQYF TGTGCCAGCATAATGCCAGGTACCTACGAGCAGTACTTC
. TRBJ1-1 TRBV4-3 . CASSQEMAVNTEAFF TGCGCCAGCAGCCAAGAAATGGCAGTGAACACTGAAGCTTTCTTT
TRBD1 TRBJ1-6 TRBV29-1 . CSASDREGSPLHF TGCAGCGCCTCGGACAGGGAGGGGTCACCCCTCCACTTT
. TRBJ2-3 TRBV5-1 . CASTQFAGEDTQYF TGCGCCAGCACCCAATTTGCCGGAGAAGATACGCAGTATTTT
. TRBJ1-5 TRBV2 . CASSEESVYSNQPQHF TGTGCCAGCAGTGAGGAGTCAGTCTATAGCAATCAGCCCCAGCATTTT
TRBD1 TRBJ1-1 TRBV6-5 few CASSKSITGGTEAFF TGTGCCAGCAGTAAATCCATCACAGGGGGCACTGAAGCTTTCTTT
. TRBJ2-6 TRBV18 . CASSPTGTLGANVLTF TGTGCCAGCTCACCAACGGGGACACTAGGGGCCAACGTCCTGACTTTC
. TRBJ2-1 TRBV5-4 . CASSLGAFDEQFF TGTGCCAGCAGCTTGGGGGCGTTCGATGAGCAGTTCTTC
TRBD1 TRBJ1-4 TRBV28 . CASDETGVGKLFF TGTGCCTCCGATGAGACAGGGGTGGGAAAACTGTTTTTT
. TRBJ1-1 TRBV15 once CATSRDPREGGTEAFF TGTGCCACCAGCAGAGATCCCCGGGAAGGCGGCACTGAAGCTTTCTTT
TRBD2 TRBJ2-5 TRBV4-3 few CASSTRLAYQETQYF TGCGCCAGCAGCACTCGACTAGCGTACCAAGAGACCCAGTACTTC
TRBD2 TRBJ2-7 TRBV2 . CASSEVAGGPKSYEQYF TGTGCCAGCAGTGAAGTAGCGGGAGGGCCGAAGTCCTACGAGCAGTACTTC
. TRBJ2-1 TRBV12-5 . CASGLPQANNEQFF TGTGCTAGTGGTTTGCCCCAGGCTAACAATGAGCAGTTCTTC
. TRBJ1-2 TRBV19 few CASSIQTGNHGYTF TGTGCCAGTAGTATCCAAACCGGGAATCATGGCTACACCTTC
TRBD2 TRBJ2-1 TRBV2 . CASSVSSGGRGGEQFF TGTGCCAGCAGTGTATCTAGCGGGGGACGCGGCGGGGAGCAGTTCTTC
TRBD1 TRBJ2-1 TRBV6-6 . CASSYSSGTGINEQFF TGTGCCAGCAGTTACTCGAGTGGGACAGGGATCAATGAGCAGTTCTTC
. TRBJ1-2 TRBV30 . CAWSRNYGYTF TGTGCCTGGAGTCGGAACTATGGCTACACCTTC
TRBD2 TRBJ2-7 TRBV7-2 . CASSRGLAANSYEQYF TGTGCCAGCAGCCGCGGACTAGCGGCCAACTCCTACGAGCAGTACTTC
TRBD2 TRBJ2-1 TRBV12-5 . CASGSSGAGAHEQFF TGTGCTAGTGGTTCTAGCGGGGCAGGGGCCCATGAGCAGTTCTTC
. TRBJ2-5 TRBV29-1 . CSVGMETQYF TGCAGCGTTGGTATGGAGACCCAGTACTTC
TRBD1 TRBJ1-2 TRBV6-5 . CASRGQVSGYTF TGTGCCAGCAGGGGACAGGTTAGCGGCTACACCTTC
. TRBJ1-2 TRBV7-6 . CAVSWREGYTF TGTGCCGTCAGTTGGAGGGAAGGCTACACCTTC
TRBD2 TRBJ2-7 TRBV4-2 . CASSQDLTTSGSSYEQYF TGTGCCAGCAGCCAAGATTTGACGACTAGCGGTAGCTCCTACGAGCAGTACTTC
. TRBJ1-1 TRBV5-5 . CASSLGTGRITEAFF TGTGCCAGCAGCTTGGGTACAGGCCGGATCACTGAAGCTTTCTTT